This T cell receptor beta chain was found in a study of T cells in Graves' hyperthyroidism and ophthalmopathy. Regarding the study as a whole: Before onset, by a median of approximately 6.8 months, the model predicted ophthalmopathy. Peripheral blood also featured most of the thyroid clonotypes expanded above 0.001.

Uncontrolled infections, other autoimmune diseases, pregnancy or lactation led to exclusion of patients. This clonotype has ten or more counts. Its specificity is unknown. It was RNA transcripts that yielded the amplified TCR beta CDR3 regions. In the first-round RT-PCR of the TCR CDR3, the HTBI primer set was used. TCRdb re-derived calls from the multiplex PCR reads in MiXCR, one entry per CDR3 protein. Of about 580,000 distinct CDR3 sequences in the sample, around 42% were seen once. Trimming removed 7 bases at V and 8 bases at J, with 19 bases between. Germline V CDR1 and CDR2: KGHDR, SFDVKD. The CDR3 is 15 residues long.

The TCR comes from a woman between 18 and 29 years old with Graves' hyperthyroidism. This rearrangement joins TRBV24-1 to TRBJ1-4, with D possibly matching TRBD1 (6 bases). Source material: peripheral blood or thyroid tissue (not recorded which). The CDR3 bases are TGTGCCACCAGGAGTGGCAGGGGATTACGGGAAAAACTGTTTTTT. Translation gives CATRSGRGLREKLFF.